Listed below are T cell receptor beta chains from one sample, sequenced in a study of brain metastases from non-small cell lung cancer. Produced via immunoSEQ multiplex PCR; TCRdb's table is partial and in-frame only. The sample includes 3,500 to 4,500 clones, nearly 90% of them seen just once. Input material: primary lung tumor tissue. Source of these receptors: a donor older than 35 with non-small cell lung cancer. The CDR3 runs from the conserved cysteine through the conserved F or W. Fields, in order: CDR3 DNA, CDR3 protein, J gene, clone size, V gene, D gene. D genes are given only for firm matches. Part of the rows lack a size; the others show once, few, many or a class for expanded clones.

CDR3nt: TGTGCCAGCAGCCCTGATAGGGGACCTGCAACTAATGAAAAACTGTTTTTT
CDR3aa: CASSPDRGPATNEKLFF
j_gene: TRBJ1-4
abundance: -
v_gene: TRBV5-4
d_gene: -

CDR3nt: TGCGCCAGCAGTCTAGCGGGGGGCGGTGATACGCAGTATTTT
CDR3aa: CASSLAGGGDTQYF
j_gene: TRBJ2-3
abundance: -
v_gene: TRBV10-2
d_gene: TRBD2

CDR3nt: TGTGCCTGGAGGGGCTCGGGGTCGATAGGGGAAAAACTGTTTTTT
CDR3aa: CAWRGSGSIGEKLFF
j_gene: TRBJ1-4
abundance: -
v_gene: TRBV30
d_gene: -

CDR3nt: TGTGCCAGCAGCGCCGGGACAGGGAACACAGATACGCAGTATTTT
CDR3aa: CASSAGTGNTDTQYF
j_gene: TRBJ2-3
abundance: -
v_gene: TRBV11-3
d_gene: TRBD1

CDR3nt: TGTGCCTGCACCCCCCCCTCCGGCCCCTCAGGGAACACTGAAGCTTTCTTT
CDR3aa: CACTPPSGPSGNTEAFF
j_gene: TRBJ1-1
abundance: -
v_gene: TRBV30
d_gene: -

CDR3nt: TGTGCCAGCACCTCACGGCTGGCCGGGACATACTACAATGAGCAGTTCTTC
CDR3aa: CASTSRLAGTYYNEQFF
j_gene: TRBJ2-1
abundance: -
v_gene: TRBV7-9
d_gene: -

CDR3nt: TGTGCCAGCAACTCGGGACTTACTACAGATATGCAGTATTTT
CDR3aa: CASNSGLTTDMQYF
j_gene: TRBJ2-3
abundance: once
v_gene: TRBV3-1/TRBV3-2
d_gene: -

CDR3nt: TGTGCCAGCAGCTTTGGGCAGTTAGCTAACTATGGCTACACCTTC
CDR3aa: CASSFGQLANYGYTF
j_gene: TRBJ1-2
abundance: -
v_gene: TRBV5-4
d_gene: -

CDR3nt: TGTGCCAGCAGTTACGAGCGGGGGGTCTCCTACGAGCAGTACTTC
CDR3aa: CASSYERGVSYEQYF
j_gene: TRBJ2-7
abundance: -
v_gene: TRBV6-5
d_gene: TRBD2

CDR3nt: TGTGCCAGCAGCTTGCAGGGTGACCAAGAGACCCAGTACTTC
CDR3aa: CASSLQGDQETQYF
j_gene: TRBJ2-5
abundance: few
v_gene: TRBV5-6
d_gene: -

CDR3nt: TGTGCCAGCAGTCCCATTTGGGGCAGAGCATCTAACTATGGCTACACCTTC
CDR3aa: CASSPIWGRASNYGYTF
j_gene: TRBJ1-2
abundance: -
v_gene: TRBV6-2/TRBV6-3
d_gene: -

CDR3nt: TGTGCCAGCCGAACAGGGCCCAACACCGGGGAGCTGTTTTTT
CDR3aa: CASRTGPNTGELFF
j_gene: TRBJ2-2
abundance: few
v_gene: TRBV2
d_gene: -

CDR3nt: TGCAGCGTTGGGGACAGGGGCCATGGCTACACCTTC
CDR3aa: CSVGDRGHGYTF
j_gene: TRBJ1-2
abundance: -
v_gene: TRBV29-1
d_gene: TRBD1

CDR3nt: TGTGCCTGGGGGACTAGCGGGCCCTACGAGCAGTACTTC
CDR3aa: CAWGTSGPYEQYF
j_gene: TRBJ2-7
abundance: -
v_gene: TRBV30
d_gene: TRBD2

CDR3nt: TGTGCCAGCAGCGCGCGACGGGGACTGAACACTGAAGCTTTCTTT
CDR3aa: CASSARRGLNTEAFF
j_gene: TRBJ1-1
abundance: -
v_gene: TRBV7-2
d_gene: -

CDR3nt: TGCGCCAGCAGCTTGGGGACAGGCCCCAATCAGCCCCAGCATTTT
CDR3aa: CASSLGTGPNQPQHF
j_gene: TRBJ1-5
abundance: -
v_gene: TRBV5-1
d_gene: TRBD1

CDR3nt: TGTGCCAGCAGCCAAGATTGGGGGTCCCAGCCCCAGCATTTT
CDR3aa: CASSQDWGSQPQHF
j_gene: TRBJ1-5
abundance: -
v_gene: TRBV3-1/TRBV3-2
d_gene: -

CDR3nt: TGCGCCAGCAGCCCCTCGACAGGGGTTCGGGAAAAACTGTTTTTT
CDR3aa: CASSPSTGVREKLFF
j_gene: TRBJ1-4
abundance: few
v_gene: TRBV4-1
d_gene: TRBD1

CDR3nt: TGTGCCAGCAGTTCTCTTACCCTGGGCATTCAGTACTTC
CDR3aa: CASSSLTLGIQYF
j_gene: TRBJ2-4
abundance: -
v_gene: TRBV6-5
d_gene: -

CDR3nt: TGTGCCAGCAGCCGACCTGCAACTAATGAAAAACTGTTTTTT
CDR3aa: CASSRPATNEKLFF
j_gene: TRBJ1-4
abundance: -
v_gene: TRBV28
d_gene: -

CDR3nt: TGCGCCAGCAGCCCCCAAGACGGATCTGAAGCTTTCTTT
CDR3aa: CASSPQDGSEAFF
j_gene: TRBJ1-1
abundance: -
v_gene: TRBV5-1
d_gene: -

CDR3nt: TGTGCCAGCAGCCCGACAGGGTCTAGCACAGATACGCAGTATTTT
CDR3aa: CASSPTGSSTDTQYF
j_gene: TRBJ2-3
abundance: -
v_gene: TRBV7-9
d_gene: TRBD1

CDR3nt: TGTGCCATCAGTGTTGGGGGAACTGAAGCTTTCTTT
CDR3aa: CAISVGGTEAFF
j_gene: TRBJ1-1
abundance: -
v_gene: TRBV10-3
d_gene: -

CDR3nt: TGTGCCAGCAGTGCGAGCGGGGGGTTCACAGATACGCAGTATTTT
CDR3aa: CASSASGGFTDTQYF
j_gene: TRBJ2-3
abundance: -
v_gene: TRBV6-8
d_gene: TRBD2

CDR3nt: TGTGCCAGCAGCTTACCCGGGACAGCCCTCTACGAGCAGTACTTC
CDR3aa: CASSLPGTALYEQYF
j_gene: TRBJ2-7
abundance: -
v_gene: TRBV7-9
d_gene: TRBD1

CDR3nt: TGTGCCAGCAGCCCACTAGAAGGACGGAACACTGAAGCTTTCTTT
CDR3aa: CASSPLEGRNTEAFF
j_gene: TRBJ1-1
abundance: once
v_gene: TRBV28
d_gene: -

CDR3nt: TGTGCCAGCAGCCAAGTCTGGCGGGGGAAAACCTACGAGCAGTACTTC
CDR3aa: CASSQVWRGKTYEQYF
j_gene: TRBJ2-7
abundance: -
v_gene: TRBV3-1/TRBV3-2
d_gene: TRBD2

CDR3nt: TGTGCCAGCAGCGGACGGACAGCACATAGCGTTTACAATGAGCAGTTCTTC
CDR3aa: CASSGRTAHSVYNEQFF
j_gene: TRBJ2-1
abundance: -
v_gene: TRBV9
d_gene: -

CDR3nt: TGTGCCACCTTAACTTATCCGGGGGGCTTTAACACAGATACGCAGTATTTT
CDR3aa: CATLTYPGGFNTDTQYF
j_gene: TRBJ2-3
abundance: -
v_gene: TRBV10-2
d_gene: -

CDR3nt: TGCAGCGTTGTATTTGACAGGGGCGGCACTGAAGCTTTCTTT
CDR3aa: CSVVFDRGGTEAFF
j_gene: TRBJ1-1
abundance: once
v_gene: TRBV29-1
d_gene: TRBD1

CDR3nt: TGTGCCAGCAGCTTACTAATGAGATCTAGCACAGATACGCAGTATTTT
CDR3aa: CASSLLMRSSTDTQYF
j_gene: TRBJ2-3
abundance: once
v_gene: TRBV7-9
d_gene: -

CDR3nt: TGTGCCAGCAGCTTATACGCGCGGCGGTCAGAGACCCAGTACTTC
CDR3aa: CASSLYARRSETQYF
j_gene: TRBJ2-5
abundance: once
v_gene: TRBV11-1
d_gene: -

CDR3nt: TGTGCCTGGAGCGGTGGACAGTGGAACTATGGCTACATCTTC
CDR3aa: CAWSGGQWNYGYIF
j_gene: TRBJ1-2
abundance: -
v_gene: TRBV30
d_gene: -

CDR3nt: TGTGCCAGCAGCTTAACAGGGGGCTCCAACACTGAAGCTTTCTTT
CDR3aa: CASSLTGGSNTEAFF
j_gene: TRBJ1-1
abundance: -
v_gene: TRBV11-1
d_gene: TRBD1

CDR3nt: TGCAGTGCTACCACCAACACTGAAGCTTTCTTT
CDR3aa: CSATTNTEAFF
j_gene: TRBJ1-1
abundance: -
v_gene: TRBV20-1
d_gene: -

CDR3nt: TGTGCCAGCAGCCTCGGGGGGGTCACAGATACGCAGTATTTT
CDR3aa: CASSLGGVTDTQYF
j_gene: TRBJ2-3
abundance: -
v_gene: TRBV28
d_gene: TRBD2

CDR3nt: TGTGCCAGCAGTGATCCGACAGGGCGAGGGACTGAAGCTTTCTTT
CDR3aa: CASSDPTGRGTEAFF
j_gene: TRBJ1-1
abundance: -
v_gene: TRBV2
d_gene: TRBD1

CDR3nt: TGTGCCAGCAGTATTAAGGGGGCGAACAACGAGCAGTACTTC
CDR3aa: CASSIKGANNEQYF
j_gene: TRBJ2-7
abundance: -
v_gene: TRBV2
d_gene: TRBD1

CDR3nt: TGTGCTAGTGGTATGGCCTCGACCTATGGCTACACCTTC
CDR3aa: CASGMASTYGYTF
j_gene: TRBJ1-2
abundance: -
v_gene: TRBV12-5
d_gene: -

CDR3nt: TGTGCCAGCAGCTTAAAGGCGGGGGATAATTCACCCCTCCACTTT
CDR3aa: CASSLKAGDNSPLHF
j_gene: TRBJ1-6
abundance: -
v_gene: TRBV7-2
d_gene: -

CDR3nt: TGTGCCAGCAGCTTCGTGGGGGCCGCTGGGGCCAACGTCCTGACTTTC
CDR3aa: CASSFVGAAGANVLTF
j_gene: TRBJ2-6
abundance: -
v_gene: TRBV7-9
d_gene: -

CDR3nt: TGTGCCAGCAGTTCTTTCCGACTAGCGGGTTACAATGAGCAGTTCTTC
CDR3aa: CASSSFRLAGYNEQFF
j_gene: TRBJ2-1
abundance: once
v_gene: TRBV2
d_gene: TRBD2

CDR3nt: TGTGCCAGCAGCTTATTTCGGGAGAGTGGGGAGCTGTTTTTT
CDR3aa: CASSLFRESGELFF
j_gene: TRBJ2-2
abundance: -
v_gene: TRBV7-3
d_gene: -

CDR3nt: TGTGCCTGGAGTGCTTCCCGATCTTTAATTATGAACACTGAAGCTTTCTTT
CDR3aa: CAWSASRSLIMNTEAFF
j_gene: TRBJ1-1
abundance: -
v_gene: TRBV30
d_gene: -

CDR3nt: TGTGCCAGCAGCAAGACACCAACACTTGGGGGCTACACAGATACGCAGTATTTT
CDR3aa: CASSKTPTLGGYTDTQYF
j_gene: TRBJ2-3
abundance: -
v_gene: TRBV21-1
d_gene: -

CDR3nt: TGTGCCACCAGGAAGGCGATGAACACTGAAGCTTTCTTT
CDR3aa: CATRKAMNTEAFF
j_gene: TRBJ1-1
abundance: few
v_gene: TRBV5-5
d_gene: -

CDR3nt: TGTGCCAGTAGTATAAACGCTGATTCCTACGAGCAGTACTTC
CDR3aa: CASSINADSYEQYF
j_gene: TRBJ2-7
abundance: -
v_gene: TRBV19
d_gene: -

CDR3nt: TGTGCCACCAGTGATTGGGATCAGCCCCAGCATTTT
CDR3aa: CATSDWDQPQHF
j_gene: TRBJ1-5
abundance: -
v_gene: TRBV24-1
d_gene: -